A single T cell receptor (beta chain) is shown here with its context. The sample comes from a study of blood T cells in healthy people across ages. Using a J-beta primer mix together with a sample-barcoded 5' primer, a second PCR was run for about 6 to 12 cycles. Each CDR3 protein gets one entry after TCRdb re-called the 5' RACE reads with MiXCR. The sample has 1.4 million or so distinct CDR3 sequences; approximately 43% are singletons. In germline, CDR1 is MNHEY, CDR2 SVGAGI. The CDR3 covers 14 residues. The junction had 5 bases not matched to a gene; V was cut back by 5 bases and J by 1 base. The TCR was taken from a woman between 18 and 29 years old in good health. The chain combines TRBV6-5 with TRBJ2-7, with 7 positions matching TRBD2. The sequencing sample was made of blood. The CDR3 region has the DNA TGTGCCAGCAGTCAATACGGGGGGTCCTACGAGCAGTACTTC. It yields the protein CASSQYGGSYEQYF.